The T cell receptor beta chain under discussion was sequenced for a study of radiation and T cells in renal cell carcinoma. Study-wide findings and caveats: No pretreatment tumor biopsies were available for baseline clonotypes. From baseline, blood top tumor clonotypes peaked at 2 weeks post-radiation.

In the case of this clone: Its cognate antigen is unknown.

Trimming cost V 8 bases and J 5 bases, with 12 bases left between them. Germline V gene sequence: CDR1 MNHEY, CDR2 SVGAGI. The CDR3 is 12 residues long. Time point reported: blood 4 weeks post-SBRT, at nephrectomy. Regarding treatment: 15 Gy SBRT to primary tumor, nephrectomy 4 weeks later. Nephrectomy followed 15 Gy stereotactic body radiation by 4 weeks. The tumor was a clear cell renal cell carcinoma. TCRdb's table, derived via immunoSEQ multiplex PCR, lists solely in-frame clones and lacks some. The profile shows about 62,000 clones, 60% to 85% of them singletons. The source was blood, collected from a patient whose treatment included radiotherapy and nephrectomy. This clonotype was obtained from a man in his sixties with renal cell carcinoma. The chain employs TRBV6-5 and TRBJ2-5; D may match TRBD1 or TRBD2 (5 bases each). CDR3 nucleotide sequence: TGTGCCAGCCGGGGCGGCGGGGAGACCCAGTACTTC. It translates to CASRGGGETQYF.